The clone carrying this T cell receptor beta chain has a single count. Its antigen is unknown. V lost 1 base and J lost 3, with 11 bases in between. The CDR3 is made up of 15 amino acids. The germline V gene encodes CDR1 SGHVS and CDR2 FNYEAQ. Vbeta (60) and Jbeta (13) primers were used in the PCR. TCRdb's copy holds only in-frame clones and misses some; the assay was immunoSEQ multiplex PCR. The table records 100,000 to 150,000 clones, around 80% of them present only once. This sample was included in a study of cytomegalovirus exposure and HLA in healthy donors. The study, taken as a whole, reports: Across donors, most TCRs were seen rarely, yet some public ones were widespread.

The rearrangement joins TRBV7-6 to TRBJ2-3; weak D call: TRBD2 (5 bases). The sequenced sample consisted of PBMCs. The sequence was collected from a man under 40 in good health and CMV-seronegative. CDR3 sequence (DNA): TGTGCCAGCAGCTTAGGAGGAGGAGCGACAGATACGCAGTATTTT. It specifies CASSLGGGATDTQYF.